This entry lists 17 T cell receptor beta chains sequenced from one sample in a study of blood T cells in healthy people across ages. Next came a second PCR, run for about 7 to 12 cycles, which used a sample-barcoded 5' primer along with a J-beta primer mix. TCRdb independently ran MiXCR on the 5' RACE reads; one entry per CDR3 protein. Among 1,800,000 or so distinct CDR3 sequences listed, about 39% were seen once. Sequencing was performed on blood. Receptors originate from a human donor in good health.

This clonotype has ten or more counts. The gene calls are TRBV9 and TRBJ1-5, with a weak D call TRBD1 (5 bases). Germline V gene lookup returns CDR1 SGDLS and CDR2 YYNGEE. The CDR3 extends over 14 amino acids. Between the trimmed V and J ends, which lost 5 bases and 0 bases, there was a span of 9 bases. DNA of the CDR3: TGTGCCAGCAGTGAAGGGGATAGCAATCAGCCCCAGCATTTT. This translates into CASSEGDSNQPQHF.

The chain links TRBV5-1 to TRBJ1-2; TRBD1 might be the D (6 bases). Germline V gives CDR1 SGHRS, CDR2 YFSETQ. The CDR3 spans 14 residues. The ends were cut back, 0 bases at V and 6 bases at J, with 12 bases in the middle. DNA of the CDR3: TGCGCCAGCAGCTTGGATTCAGGGGACAATGGCTACACCTTC. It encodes CASSLDSGDNGYTF.

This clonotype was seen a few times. The CDR3 reads CASSLSPATLEAFF. In nucleotides, the CDR3 is TGTGCCAGCAGTTTAAGTCCGGCGACCCTTGAAGCTTTCTTT. The chain uses TRBV27 and TRBJ1-1, with no clear D. This CDR3 comprises 14 residues. Trimming left V 2 bases short and J 7 bases short, with 14 bases between. Germline V gene data show CDR1 as MNHEY and CDR2 as SMNVEV (reference sequence).

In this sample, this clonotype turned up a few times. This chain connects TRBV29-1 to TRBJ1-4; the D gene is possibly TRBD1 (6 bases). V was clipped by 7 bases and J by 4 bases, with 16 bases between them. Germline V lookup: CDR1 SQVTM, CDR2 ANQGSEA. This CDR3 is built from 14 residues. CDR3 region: CSASKTGINEKLFF. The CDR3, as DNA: TGCAGCGCCAGCAAGACAGGAATTAATGAAAAACTGTTTTTT.

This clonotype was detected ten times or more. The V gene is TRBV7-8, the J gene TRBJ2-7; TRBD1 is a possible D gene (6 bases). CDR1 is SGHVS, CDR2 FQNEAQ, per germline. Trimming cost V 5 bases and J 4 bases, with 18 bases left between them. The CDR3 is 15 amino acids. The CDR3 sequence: CASSVRYRVEYEQYF. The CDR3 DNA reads TGTGCCAGCAGCGTTAGGTACAGGGTAGAGTACGAGCAGTACTTC. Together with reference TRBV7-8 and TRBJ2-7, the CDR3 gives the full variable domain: GAGVSQSPRYKVAKRGQDVALRCDPISGHVSLFWYQQALGQGPEFLTYFQNEAQLDKSGLPSDRFFAERPEGSVSTLKIQRTQQEDSAVYLCASSVRYRVEYEQYFGPGTRLTVT.

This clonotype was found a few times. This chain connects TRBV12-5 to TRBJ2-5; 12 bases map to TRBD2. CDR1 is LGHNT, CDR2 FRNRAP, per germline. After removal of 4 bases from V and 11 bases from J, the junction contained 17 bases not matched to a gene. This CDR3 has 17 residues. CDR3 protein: CASGSSLAGGSINEQYF. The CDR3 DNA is TGTGCTAGTGGTTCCAGTCTAGCGGGGGGGTCAATAAATGAGCAGTACTTC.

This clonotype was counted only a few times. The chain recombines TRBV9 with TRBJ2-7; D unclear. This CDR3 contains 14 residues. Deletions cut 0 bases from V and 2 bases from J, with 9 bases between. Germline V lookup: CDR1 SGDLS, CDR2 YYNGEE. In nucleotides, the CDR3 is TGTGCCAGCAGCGTAGCTGAGGATGCCTACGAGCAGTACTTC. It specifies CASSVAEDAYEQYF.

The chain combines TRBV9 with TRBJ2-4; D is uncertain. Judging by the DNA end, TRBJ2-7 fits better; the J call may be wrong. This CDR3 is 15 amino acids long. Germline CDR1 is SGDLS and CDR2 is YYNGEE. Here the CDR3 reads CASSPYMASSHEQYF. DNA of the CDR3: TGTGCCAGCAGCCCGTACATGGCCAGCAGCCACGAGCAGTACTTC.

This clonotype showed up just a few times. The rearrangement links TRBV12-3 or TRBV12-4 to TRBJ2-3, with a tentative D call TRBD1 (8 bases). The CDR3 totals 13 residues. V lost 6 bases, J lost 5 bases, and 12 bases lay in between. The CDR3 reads CASRTGEGDTQYF. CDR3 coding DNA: TGTGCCAGCAGGACAGGGGAGGGAGATACGCAGTATTTT.

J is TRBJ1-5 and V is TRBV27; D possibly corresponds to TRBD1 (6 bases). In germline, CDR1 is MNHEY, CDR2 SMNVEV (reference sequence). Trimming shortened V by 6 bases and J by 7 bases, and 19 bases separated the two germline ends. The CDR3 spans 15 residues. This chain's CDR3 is CASSSYGGGRQPQHF. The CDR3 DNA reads TGTGCCAGCAGCTCGTACGGGGGGGGCCGACAGCCCCAGCATTTT.

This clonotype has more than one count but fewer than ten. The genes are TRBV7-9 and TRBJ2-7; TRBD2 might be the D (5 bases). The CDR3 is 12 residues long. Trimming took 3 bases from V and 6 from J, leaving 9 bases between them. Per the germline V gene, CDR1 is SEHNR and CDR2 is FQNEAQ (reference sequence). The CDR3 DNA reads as TGTGCCAGCAGCTTCTTGGGGAGCGAGCAGTACTTC. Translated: CASSFLGSEQYF.

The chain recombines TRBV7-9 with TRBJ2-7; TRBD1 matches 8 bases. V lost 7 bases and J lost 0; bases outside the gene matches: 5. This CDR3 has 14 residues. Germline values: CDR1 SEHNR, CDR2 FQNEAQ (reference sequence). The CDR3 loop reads CASNRGDSSYEQYF. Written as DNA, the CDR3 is TGTGCCAGCAACAGGGGGGACAGCTCCTACGAGCAGTACTTC.

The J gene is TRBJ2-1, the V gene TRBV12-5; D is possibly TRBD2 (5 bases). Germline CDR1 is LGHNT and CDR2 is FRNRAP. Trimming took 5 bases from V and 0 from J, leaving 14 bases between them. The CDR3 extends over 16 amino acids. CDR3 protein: CASGTGWAGSYNEQFF. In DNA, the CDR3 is TGTGCTAGTGGTACGGGGTGGGCGGGCTCCTACAATGAGCAGTTCTTC.

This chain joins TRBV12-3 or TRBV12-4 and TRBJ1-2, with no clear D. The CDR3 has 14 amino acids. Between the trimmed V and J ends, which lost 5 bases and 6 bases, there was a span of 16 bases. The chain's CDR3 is CASSRGAVIDGYTF. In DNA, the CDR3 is TGTGCCAGCAGTCGGGGAGCGGTTATCGATGGCTACACCTTC.

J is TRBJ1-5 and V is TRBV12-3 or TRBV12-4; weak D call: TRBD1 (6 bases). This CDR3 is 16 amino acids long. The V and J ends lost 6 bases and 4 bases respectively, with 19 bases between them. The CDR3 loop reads CASSSPKGGPNQPQHF. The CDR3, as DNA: TGTGCCAGCAGCTCTCCTAAGGGGGGCCCTAATCAGCCCCAGCATTTT.

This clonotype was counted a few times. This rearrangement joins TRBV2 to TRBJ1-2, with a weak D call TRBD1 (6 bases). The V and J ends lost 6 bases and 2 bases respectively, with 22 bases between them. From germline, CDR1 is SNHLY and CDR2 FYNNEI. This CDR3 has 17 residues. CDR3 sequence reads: CASRDLPTTGQNYGYTF. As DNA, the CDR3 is TGTGCCAGCAGAGACCTACCGACGACAGGCCAGAACTATGGCTACACCTTC.

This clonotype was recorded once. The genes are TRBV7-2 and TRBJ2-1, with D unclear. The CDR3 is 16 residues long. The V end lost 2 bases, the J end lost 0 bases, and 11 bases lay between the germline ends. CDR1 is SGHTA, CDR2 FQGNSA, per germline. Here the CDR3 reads CASSLTRLSSYNEQFF. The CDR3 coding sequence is TGTGCCAGCAGCTTAACCAGACTTAGCTCCTACAATGAGCAGTTCTTC.